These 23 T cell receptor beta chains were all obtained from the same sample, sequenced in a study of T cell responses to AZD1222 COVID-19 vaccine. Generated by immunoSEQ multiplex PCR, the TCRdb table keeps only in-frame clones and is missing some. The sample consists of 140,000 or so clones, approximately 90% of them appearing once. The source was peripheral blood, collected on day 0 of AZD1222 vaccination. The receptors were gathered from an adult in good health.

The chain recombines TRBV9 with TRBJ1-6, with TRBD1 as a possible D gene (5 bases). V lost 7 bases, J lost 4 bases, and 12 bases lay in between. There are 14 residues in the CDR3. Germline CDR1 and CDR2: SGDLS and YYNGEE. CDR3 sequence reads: CASWAGRYNSPLHF. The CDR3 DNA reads TGTGCCAGCTGGGCGGGACGGTATAATTCACCCCTCCACTTT.

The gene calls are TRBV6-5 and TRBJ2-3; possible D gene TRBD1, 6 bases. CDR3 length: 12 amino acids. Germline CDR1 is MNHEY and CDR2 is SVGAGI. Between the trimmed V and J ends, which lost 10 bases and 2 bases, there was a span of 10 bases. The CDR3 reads CATQGPTDTQYF. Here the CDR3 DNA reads TGTGCCACACAGGGACCCACAGATACGCAGTATTTT.

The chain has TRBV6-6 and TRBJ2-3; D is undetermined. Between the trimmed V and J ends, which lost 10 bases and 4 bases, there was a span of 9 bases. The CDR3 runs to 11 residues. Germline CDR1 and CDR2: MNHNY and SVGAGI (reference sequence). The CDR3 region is CAIRVADTQYF. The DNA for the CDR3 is TGTGCCATACGAGTCGCAGATACGCAGTATTTT.

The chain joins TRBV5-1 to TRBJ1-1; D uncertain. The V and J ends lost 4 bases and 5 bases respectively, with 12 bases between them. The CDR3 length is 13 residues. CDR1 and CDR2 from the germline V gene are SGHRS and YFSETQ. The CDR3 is CASSRTVGTEAFF. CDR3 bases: TGCGCCAGCAGCCGTACTGTTGGGACTGAAGCTTTCTTT.

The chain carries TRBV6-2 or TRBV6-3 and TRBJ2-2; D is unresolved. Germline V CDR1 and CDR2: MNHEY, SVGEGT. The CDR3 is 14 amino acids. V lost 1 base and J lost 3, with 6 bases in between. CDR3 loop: CASSYLAHTGELFF. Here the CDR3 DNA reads TGTGCCAGCAGTTACTTAGCCCACACCGGGGAGCTGTTTTTT.

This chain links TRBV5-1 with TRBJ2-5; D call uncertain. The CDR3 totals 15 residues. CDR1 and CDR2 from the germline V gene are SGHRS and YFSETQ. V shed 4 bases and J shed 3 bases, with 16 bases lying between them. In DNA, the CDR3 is TGCGCCAGCAGCGATACGTTTGAGACGGAAGAGACCCAGTACTTC. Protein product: CASSDTFETEETQYF.

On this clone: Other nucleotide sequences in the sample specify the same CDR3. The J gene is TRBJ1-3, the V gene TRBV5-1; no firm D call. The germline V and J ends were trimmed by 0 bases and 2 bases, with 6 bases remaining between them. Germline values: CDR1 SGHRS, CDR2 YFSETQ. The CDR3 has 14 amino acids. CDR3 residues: CASSLVSPGNTIYF. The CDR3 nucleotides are TGCGCCAGCAGCTTGGTAAGCCCTGGAAACACCATATATTTT.

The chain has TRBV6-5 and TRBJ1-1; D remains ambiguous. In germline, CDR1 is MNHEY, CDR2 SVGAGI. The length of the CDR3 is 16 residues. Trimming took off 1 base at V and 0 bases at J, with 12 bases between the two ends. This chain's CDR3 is CASSYYGSPMNTEAFF. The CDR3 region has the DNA TGTGCCAGCAGTTACTATGGCAGCCCAATGAACACTGAAGCTTTCTTT.

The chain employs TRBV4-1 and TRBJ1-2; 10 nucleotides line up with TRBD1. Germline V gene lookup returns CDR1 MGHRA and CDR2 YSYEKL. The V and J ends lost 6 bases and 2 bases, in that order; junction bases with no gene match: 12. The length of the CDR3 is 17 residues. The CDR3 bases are TGCGCCAGCAGGCGCGGGACAGGGGTAGGTTTGAACTATGGCTACACCTTC. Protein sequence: CASRRGTGVGLNYGYTF.

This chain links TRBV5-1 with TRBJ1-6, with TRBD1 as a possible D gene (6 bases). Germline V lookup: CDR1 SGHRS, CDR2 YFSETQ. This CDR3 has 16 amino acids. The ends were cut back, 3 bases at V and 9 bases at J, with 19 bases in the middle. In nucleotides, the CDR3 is TGCGCCAGCAGCTACCGACTGGGACACGAGGCTTCACCCCTCCACTTT. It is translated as CASSYRLGHEASPLHF.

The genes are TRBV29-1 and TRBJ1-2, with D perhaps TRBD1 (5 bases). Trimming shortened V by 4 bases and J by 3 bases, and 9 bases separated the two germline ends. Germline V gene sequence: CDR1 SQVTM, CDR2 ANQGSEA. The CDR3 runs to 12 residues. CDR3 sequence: CSVAGQDYGYTF. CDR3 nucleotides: TGCAGCGTTGCGGGGCAGGACTATGGCTACACCTTC.

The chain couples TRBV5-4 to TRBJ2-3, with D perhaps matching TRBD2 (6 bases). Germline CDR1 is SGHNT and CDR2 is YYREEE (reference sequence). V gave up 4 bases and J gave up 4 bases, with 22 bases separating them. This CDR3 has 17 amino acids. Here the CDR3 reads CASSHAVAGFIADTQYF. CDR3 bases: TGTGCCAGCAGCCACGCAGTTGCGGGGTTCATTGCAGATACGCAGTATTTT.

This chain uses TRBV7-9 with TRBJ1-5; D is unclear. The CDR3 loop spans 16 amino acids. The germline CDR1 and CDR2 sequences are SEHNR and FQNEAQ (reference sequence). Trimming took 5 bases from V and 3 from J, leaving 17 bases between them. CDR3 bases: TGTGCCAGCAGCCCCTCGGGTGGGAGGTCCAATCAGCCCCAGCATTTT. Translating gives CASSPSGGRSNQPQHF.

CDR3 amino acids: CSVHDRAMYGYTF. For the CDR3, the DNA is TGCAGCGTTCACGACAGGGCCATGTATGGCTACACCTTC. This chain links TRBV29-1 with TRBJ1-2; 7 bases align to TRBD1. Germline V gene data show CDR1 as SQVTM and CDR2 as ANQGSEA. J gave up 5 bases and V 5 bases, and 8 bases lay outside the gene matches. The CDR3 has 13 residues. Full variable domain (outside the CDR3, taken from reference TRBV29-1 and TRBJ1-2): SAVISQKPSRDICQRGTSLTIQCQVDSQVTMMFWYRQQPGQSLTLIATANQGSEATYESGFVIDKFPISRPNLTFSTLTVSNMSPEDSSIYLCSVHDRAMYGYTFGSGTRLTVV.

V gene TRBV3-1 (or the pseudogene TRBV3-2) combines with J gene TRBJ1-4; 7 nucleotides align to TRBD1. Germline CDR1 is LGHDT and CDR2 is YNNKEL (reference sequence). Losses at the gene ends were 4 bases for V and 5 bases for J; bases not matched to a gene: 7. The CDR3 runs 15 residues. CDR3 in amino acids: CASSRRDSTNEKLFF. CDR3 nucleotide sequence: TGTGCCAGCAGCCGCAGGGACAGTACCAATGAAAAACTGTTTTTT.

In nucleotides, the CDR3 is TGTGCCAGCAGTAAAGGGGTCACTGAAGCTTTCTTT. Its translation is CASSKGVTEAFF. The chain has TRBV3-1 (or the pseudogene TRBV3-2) and TRBJ1-1, with TRBD1 as a possible D gene (5 bases). The V end was cut by 6 bases, the J end by 4 bases, with 9 bases between. The CDR3 has 12 amino acids. Germline CDR1 is LGHDT and CDR2 is YNNKEL (reference sequence).

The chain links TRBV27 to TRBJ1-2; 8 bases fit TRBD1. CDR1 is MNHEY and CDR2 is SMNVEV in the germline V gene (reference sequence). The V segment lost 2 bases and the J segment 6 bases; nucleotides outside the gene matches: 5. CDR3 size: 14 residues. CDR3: CASSLRTGSHGYTF. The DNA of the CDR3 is TGTGCCAGCAGTTTACGGACAGGGTCCCATGGCTACACCTTC.

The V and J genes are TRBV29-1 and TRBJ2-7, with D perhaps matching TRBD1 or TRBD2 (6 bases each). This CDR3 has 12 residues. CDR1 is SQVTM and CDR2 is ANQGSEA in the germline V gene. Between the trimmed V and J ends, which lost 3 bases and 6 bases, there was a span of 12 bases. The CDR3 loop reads CSVDSQGGEQYF. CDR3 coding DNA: TGCAGCGTTGACTCACAGGGAGGCGAGCAGTACTTC.

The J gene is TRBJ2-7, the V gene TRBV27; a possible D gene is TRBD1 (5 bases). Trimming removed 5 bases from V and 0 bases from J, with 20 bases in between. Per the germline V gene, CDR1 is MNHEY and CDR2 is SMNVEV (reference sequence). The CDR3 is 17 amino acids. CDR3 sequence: CASSGAAAVTSSYEQYF. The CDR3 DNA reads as TGTGCCAGCAGTGGGGCGGCGGCGGTTACAAGCTCCTACGAGCAGTACTTC.

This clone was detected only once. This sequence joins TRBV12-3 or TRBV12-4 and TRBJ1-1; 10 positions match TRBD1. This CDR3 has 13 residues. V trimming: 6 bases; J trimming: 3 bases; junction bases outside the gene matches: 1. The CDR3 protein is CASRTGGHTEAFF. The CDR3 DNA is TGTGCCAGCAGGACAGGGGGCCACACTGAAGCTTTCTTT.

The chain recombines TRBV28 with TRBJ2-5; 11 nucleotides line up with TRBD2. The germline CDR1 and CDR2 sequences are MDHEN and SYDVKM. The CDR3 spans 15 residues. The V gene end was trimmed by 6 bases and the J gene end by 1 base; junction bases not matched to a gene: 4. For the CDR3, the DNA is TGTGCCAGCAGATTAGCGGGAGGGGGCCAAGAGACCCAGTACTTC. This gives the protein CASRLAGGGQETQYF. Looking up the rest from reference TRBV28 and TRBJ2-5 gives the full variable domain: DVKVTQSSRYLVKRTGEKVFLECVQDMDHENMFWYRQDPGLGLRLIYFSYDVKMKEKGDIPEGYSVSREKKERFSLILESASTNQTSMYLCASRLAGGGQETQYFGPGTRLLVL.

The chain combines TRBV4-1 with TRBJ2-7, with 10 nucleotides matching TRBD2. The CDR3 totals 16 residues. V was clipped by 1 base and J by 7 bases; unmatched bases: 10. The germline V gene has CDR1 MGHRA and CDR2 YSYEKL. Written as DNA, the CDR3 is TGCGCCAGCAGCCAAGCAGCAAGCGGGAGGGCACGGGAGCAGTACTTC. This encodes CASSQAASGRAREQYF.

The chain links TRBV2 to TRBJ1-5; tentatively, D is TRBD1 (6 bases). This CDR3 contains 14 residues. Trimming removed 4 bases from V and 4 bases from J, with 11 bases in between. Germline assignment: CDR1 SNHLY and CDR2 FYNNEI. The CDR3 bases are TGTGCCAGCAGTGGGGACACCGATAATCAGCCCCAGCATTTT. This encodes CASSGDTDNQPQHF.